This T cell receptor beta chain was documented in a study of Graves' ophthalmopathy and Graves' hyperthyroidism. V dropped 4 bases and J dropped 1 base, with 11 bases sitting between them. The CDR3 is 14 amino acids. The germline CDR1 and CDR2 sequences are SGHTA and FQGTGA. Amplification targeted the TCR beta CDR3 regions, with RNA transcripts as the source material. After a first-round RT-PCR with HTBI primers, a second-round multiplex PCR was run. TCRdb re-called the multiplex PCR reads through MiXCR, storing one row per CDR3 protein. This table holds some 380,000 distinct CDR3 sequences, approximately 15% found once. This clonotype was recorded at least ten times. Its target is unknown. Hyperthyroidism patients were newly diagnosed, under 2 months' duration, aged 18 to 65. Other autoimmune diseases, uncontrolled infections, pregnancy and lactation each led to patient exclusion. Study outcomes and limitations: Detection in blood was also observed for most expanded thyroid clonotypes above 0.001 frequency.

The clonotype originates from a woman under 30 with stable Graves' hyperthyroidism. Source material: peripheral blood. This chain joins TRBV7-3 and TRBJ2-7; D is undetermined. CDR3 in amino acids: CASSSSDSSYEQYF. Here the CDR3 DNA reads TGTGCCAGCAGCTCCTCCGACTCATCCTACGAGCAGTACTTC.